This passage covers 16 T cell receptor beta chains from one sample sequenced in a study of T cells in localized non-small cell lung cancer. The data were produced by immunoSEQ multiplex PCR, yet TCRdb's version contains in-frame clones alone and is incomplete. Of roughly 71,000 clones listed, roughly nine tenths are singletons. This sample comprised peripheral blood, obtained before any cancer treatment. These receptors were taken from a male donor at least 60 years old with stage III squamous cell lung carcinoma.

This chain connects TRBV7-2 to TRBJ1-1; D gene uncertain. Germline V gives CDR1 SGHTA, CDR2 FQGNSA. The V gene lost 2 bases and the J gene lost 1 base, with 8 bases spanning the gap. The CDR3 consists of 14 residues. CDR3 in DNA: TGTGCCAGCAGCTTACCCTTGGGGAACACTGAAGCTTTCTTT. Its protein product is CASSLPLGNTEAFF.

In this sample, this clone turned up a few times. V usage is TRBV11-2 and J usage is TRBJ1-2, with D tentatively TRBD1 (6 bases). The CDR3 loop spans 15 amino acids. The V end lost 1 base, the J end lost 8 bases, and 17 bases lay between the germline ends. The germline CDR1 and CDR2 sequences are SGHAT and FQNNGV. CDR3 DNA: TGTGCCAGCAGCTTAGTCGGTCCAGGGGTAGGAGGCTACACCTTC. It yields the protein CASSLVGPGVGGYTF.

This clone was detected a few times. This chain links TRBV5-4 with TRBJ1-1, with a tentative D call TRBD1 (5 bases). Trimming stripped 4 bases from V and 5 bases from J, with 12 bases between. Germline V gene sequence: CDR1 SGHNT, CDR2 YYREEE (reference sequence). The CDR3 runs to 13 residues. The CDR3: CASSIGTRTEAFF. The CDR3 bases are TGTGCCAGCAGCATTGGGACGAGGACTGAAGCTTTCTTT.

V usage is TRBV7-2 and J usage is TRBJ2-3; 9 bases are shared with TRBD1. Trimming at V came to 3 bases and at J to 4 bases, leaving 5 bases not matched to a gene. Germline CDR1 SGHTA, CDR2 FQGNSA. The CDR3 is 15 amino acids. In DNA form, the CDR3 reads TGTGCCAGCAGCTTGAGTGGACAGGGGTCAGATACGCAGTATTTT. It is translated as CASSLSGQGSDTQYF.

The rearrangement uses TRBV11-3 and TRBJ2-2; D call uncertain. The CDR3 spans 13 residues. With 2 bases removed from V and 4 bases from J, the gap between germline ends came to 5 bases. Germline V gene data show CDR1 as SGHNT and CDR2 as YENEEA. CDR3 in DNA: TGTGCCAGCAGCTTAACCAGCACCGGGGAGCTGTTTTTT. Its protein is CASSLTSTGELFF.

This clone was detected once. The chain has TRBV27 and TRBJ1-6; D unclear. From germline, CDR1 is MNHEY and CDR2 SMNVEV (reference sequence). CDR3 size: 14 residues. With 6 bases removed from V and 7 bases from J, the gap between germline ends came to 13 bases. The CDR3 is CASRQSLGNSPLHF. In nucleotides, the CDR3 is TGTGCCAGCAGGCAGTCCCTCGGGAATTCACCCCTCCACTTT.

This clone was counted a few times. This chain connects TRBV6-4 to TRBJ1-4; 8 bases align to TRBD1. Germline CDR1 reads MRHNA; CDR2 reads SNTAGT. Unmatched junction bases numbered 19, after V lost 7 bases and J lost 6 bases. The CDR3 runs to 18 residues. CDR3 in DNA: TGTGCCAGCACCGAGAGGGGTAACAGGGGGAGATTGGATGAAAAACTGTTTTTT. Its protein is CASTERGNRGRLDEKLFF.

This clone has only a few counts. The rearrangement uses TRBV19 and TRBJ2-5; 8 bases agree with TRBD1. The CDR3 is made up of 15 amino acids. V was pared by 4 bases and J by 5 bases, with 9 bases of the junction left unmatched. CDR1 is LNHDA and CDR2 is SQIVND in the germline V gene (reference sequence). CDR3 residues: CASSTPGGVRETQYF. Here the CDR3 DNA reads TGTGCCAGTAGTACCCCAGGGGGCGTACGGGAGACCCAGTACTTC.

The CDR3: CASSYSGTGGYEQYF. The CDR3 DNA reads as TGTGCCAGCAGCTACTCCGGGACAGGGGGCTACGAGCAGTACTTC. The V and J genes are TRBV5-6 and TRBJ2-7, with 11 bases identical to TRBD1. The CDR3 has 15 amino acids. After removal of 3 bases from V and 3 bases from J, the junction contained 5 bases not matched to a gene. Germline V CDR1 and CDR2: SGHDT, YYEEEE.

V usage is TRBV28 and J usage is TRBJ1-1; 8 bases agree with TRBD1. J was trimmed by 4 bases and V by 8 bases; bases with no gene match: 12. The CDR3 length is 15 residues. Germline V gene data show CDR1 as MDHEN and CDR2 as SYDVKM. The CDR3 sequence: CASVFSGGGVTEAFF. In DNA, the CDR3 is TGTGCCAGCGTGTTCTCAGGGGGCGGGGTCACTGAAGCTTTCTTT.

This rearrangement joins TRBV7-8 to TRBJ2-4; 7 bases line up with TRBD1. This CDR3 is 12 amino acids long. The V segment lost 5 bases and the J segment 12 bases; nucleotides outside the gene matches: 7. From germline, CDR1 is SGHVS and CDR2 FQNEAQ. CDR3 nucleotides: TGTGCCAGCAGCCCGCTGACAGGGCCTCAGTACTTC. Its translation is CASSPLTGPQYF. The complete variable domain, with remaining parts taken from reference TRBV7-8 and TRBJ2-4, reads GAGVSQSPRYKVAKRGQDVALRCDPISGHVSLFWYQQALGQGPEFLTYFQNEAQLDKSGLPSDRFFAERPEGSVSTLKIQRTQQEDSAVYLCASSPLTGPQYFGAGTRLSVL.

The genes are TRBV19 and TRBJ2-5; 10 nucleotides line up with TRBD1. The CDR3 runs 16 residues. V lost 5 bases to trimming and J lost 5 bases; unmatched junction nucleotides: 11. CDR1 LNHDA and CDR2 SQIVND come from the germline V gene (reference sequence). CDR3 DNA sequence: TGTGCCAGTAGTCCGGGGGACAGGGGATCGGGCGAGACCCAGTACTTC. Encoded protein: CASSPGDRGSGETQYF.

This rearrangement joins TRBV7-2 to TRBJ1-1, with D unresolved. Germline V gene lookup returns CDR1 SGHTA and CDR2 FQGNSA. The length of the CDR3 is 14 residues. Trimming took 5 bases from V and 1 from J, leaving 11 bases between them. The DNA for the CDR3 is TGTGCCAGCAGCACTGGACGGACGAACACTGAAGCTTTCTTT. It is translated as CASSTGRTNTEAFF.

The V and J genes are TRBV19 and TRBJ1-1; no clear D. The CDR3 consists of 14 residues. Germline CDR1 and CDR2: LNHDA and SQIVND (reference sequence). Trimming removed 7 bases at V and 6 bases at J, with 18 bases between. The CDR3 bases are TGTGCCAGTAATTTACCTGATAGGGCCTCTGAAGCTTTCTTT. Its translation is CASNLPDRASEAFF.

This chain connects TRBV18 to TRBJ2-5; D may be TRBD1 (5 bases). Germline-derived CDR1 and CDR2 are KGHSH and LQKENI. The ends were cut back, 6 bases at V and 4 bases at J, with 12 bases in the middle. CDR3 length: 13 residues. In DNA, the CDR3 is TGTGCCAGCTCCTTAAGGGGTGGAGAGACCCAGTACTTC. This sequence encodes CASSLRGGETQYF.

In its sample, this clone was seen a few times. CDR3 loop: CASGQDGNQPQHF. For the CDR3, the DNA is TGTGCCAGCGGGCAGGATGGCAATCAGCCCCAGCATTTT. V gene TRBV6-1 combines with J gene TRBJ1-5; D gene unclear. The CDR3 has 13 residues. Looked up from germline, CDR1 is MNHNS and CDR2 is SASEGT. V was trimmed by 8 bases and J by 2 bases, leaving 10 bases between them.